Shown below are 22 T cell receptor beta chains from a single sample sequenced in a study of CD8 T cells in Susac syndrome. RNA in amounts of roughly 0.5 to 1 ug was reverse transcribed with random hexamers. TCRdb re-called the immunoSEQ multiplex PCR reads with MiXCR, one entry per CDR3 protein. This sample has roughly 250,000 distinct CDR3 sequences, with about 95% found just once. Material: CD4+ T cells from PBMCs. These TCRs come from a human donor with Susac syndrome.

The chain combines TRBV7-2 with TRBJ2-5; either TRBD1 or TRBD2 may supply D (5 bases each). With 5 bases removed from V and 5 bases from J, the gap between germline ends came to 24 bases. The germline CDR1 and CDR2 sequences are SGHTA and FQGNSA. The CDR3 is 17 amino acids. The CDR3 DNA reads TGTGCCAGCAGCCACTTGGGGCTAATAAGGGACCGGGAGACCCAGTACTTC. Amino acid sequence: CASSHLGLIRDRETQYF.

The genes are TRBV12-3 or TRBV12-4 and TRBJ2-2; D remains ambiguous. This CDR3 is 13 amino acids long. V was shortened by 6 bases and J by 4 bases, with 9 bases between the two germline ends. CDR3 residues: CASSKSSTGELFF. CDR3 DNA sequence: TGTGCCAGCAGCAAGAGTAGCACCGGGGAGCTGTTTTTT.

This clonotype was seen a single time. The V call is TRBV4-2, the J call TRBJ1-4; the D gene is possibly TRBD1 (5 bases). The germline V gene encodes CDR1 LGHNA and CDR2 YNFKEQ. V lost 1 base and J 7 bases, leaving 10 bases between the germline ends. This CDR3 is built from 14 residues. This chain's CDR3 is CASSQVQGGEKLFF. The CDR3 DNA follows: TGTGCCAGCAGCCAAGTGCAGGGAGGTGAAAAACTGTTTTTT.

This chain uses TRBV6-5 with TRBJ2-7; D is undetermined. Trimming stripped 0 bases from V and 1 base from J, with 10 bases between. CDR3 size: 15 residues. The germline V gene encodes CDR1 MNHEY and CDR2 SVGAGI. The CDR3 DNA reads as TGTGCCAGCAGTTACTCGAGGTCGAGGTCCTACGAGCAGTACTTC. Its protein is CASSYSRSRSYEQYF.

Worth noting for this clonotype: One end of the junction varies from germline; a read error may be responsible. This chain uses TRBV27 with TRBJ2-1, with 14 bases that match TRBD2. This CDR3 is built from 15 residues. CDR1 and CDR2 from the germline V gene are MNHEY and SMNVEV (reference sequence). CDR3 amino acids: CASKPGTSGSLEEFF. The CDR3 nucleotides are TGTGCCAGCAAGCCCGGGACTAGCGGGAGTCTTGAGGAGTTCTTC.

V and J are TRBV29-1 and TRBJ2-1; D is unclear. In germline, CDR1 is SQVTM, CDR2 ANQGSEA. The CDR3 has 11 residues. Trimming cost V 2 bases and J 12 bases, with 11 bases left between them. CDR3 DNA sequence: TGCAGCGTTGAATTCTTGTTCGGGCAGTTCTTC. Amino acid sequence: CSVEFLFGQFF.

The rearrangement links TRBV25-1 to TRBJ2-7; the D is unclear. The CDR3 runs 12 residues. CDR1 and CDR2 from the germline V gene are MGHDK and SYGVNS. The germline V and J ends were trimmed by 5 bases and 4 bases, with 9 bases remaining between them. The CDR3 reads CASSPTWYEQYF. CDR3 nucleotides: TGTGCCAGCAGTCCCACCTGGTACGAGCAGTACTTC.

This chain links TRBV11-2 with TRBJ1-3, with D unclear. CDR1 SGHAT and CDR2 FQNNGV come from the germline V gene. The CDR3 totals 16 residues. Between the trimmed V and J ends, which lost 0 bases and 2 bases, there was a span of 11 bases. The DNA for the CDR3 is TGTGCCAGCAGCTTAGAGCGGGGTTGGACTGGAAACACCATATATTTT. This gives the protein CASSLERGWTGNTIYF.

The J gene is TRBJ2-1, the V gene TRBV19, with 12 bases lining up with TRBD2. J was trimmed by 5 bases and V by 3 bases; bases with no gene match: 5. There are 16 residues in the CDR3. The germline gives CDR1 LNHDA, CDR2 SQIVND (reference sequence). The CDR3 region is CASSIRTSGNDNEQFF. The CDR3 DNA is TGTGCCAGTAGTATCCGGACTAGCGGGAACGACAATGAGCAGTTCTTC.

As DNA, the CDR3 is TGTGCCAGCTCACCAATGACGTCGCGCAGTGAGCAGTTCTTC. Translated, it gives CASSPMTSRSEQFF. This chain connects TRBV18 to TRBJ2-1; no reliable D call. This CDR3 region has 14 residues. V was pared by 2 bases and J by 9 bases, with 14 bases between. Germline lookup yields CDR1 KGHSH and CDR2 LQKENI.

The genes are TRBV3-1 and TRBJ2-1, with D unclear. This CDR3 has 13 amino acids. From germline, CDR1 is LGHDT and CDR2 YNNKEL (reference sequence). The ends were cut back, 5 bases at V and 6 bases at J, with 11 bases in the middle. CDR3 amino acids: CASSDQDLNEQFF. As DNA, the CDR3 is TGTGCCAGCAGCGATCAAGATCTCAATGAGCAGTTCTTC.

The chain couples TRBV29-1 to TRBJ1-3; D is ambiguous. V was shortened by 7 bases and J by 0 bases, with 13 bases between the two germline ends. The germline gives CDR1 SQVTM, CDR2 ANQGSEA. This CDR3 is built from 14 residues. The CDR3 DNA reads as TGCAGCGCCACCGGGTTTACCTCTGGAAACACCATATATTTT. It specifies CSATGFTSGNTIYF.

This chain connects TRBV6-5 to TRBJ2-7; 7 bases line up with TRBD2. The CDR3 contains 15 residues. With V trimmed by 6 bases and J by 4 bases, 12 bases remained unmatched. Germline V gene sequence: CDR1 MNHEY, CDR2 SVGAGI. CDR3 in DNA: TGTGCCAGCAGAAATTTAGCGGGCTTCCATTACGAGCAGTACTTC. As protein: CASRNLAGFHYEQYF.

The V gene is TRBV30, the J gene TRBJ1-1; 10 bases fit TRBD1. The CDR3 covers 18 residues. Germline CDR1 reads GTSNPN; CDR2 reads SVGIG (reference sequence). Trimming removed 2 bases from V and 4 bases from J; junction bases left unmatched: 16. CDR3 sequence reads: CAWSRDGTGVWASTEAFF. The CDR3 nucleotides read TGTGCCTGGAGTAGGGACGGGACAGGGGTATGGGCGAGCACTGAAGCTTTCTTT. Full variable domain (missing parts from reference TRBV30 and TRBJ1-1): SQTIHQWPATLVQPVGSPLSLECTVEGTSNPNLYWYRQAAGRGLQLLFYSVGIGQISSEVPQNLSASRPQDRQFILSSKKLLLSDSGFYLCAWSRDGTGVWASTEAFFGQGTRLTVV.

The chain is built from TRBV28 and TRBJ1-2, with a tentative D call TRBD1 (5 bases). Trimming took off 3 bases at V and 8 bases at J, with 16 bases between the two ends. CDR3 length: 14 residues. Per the germline V gene, CDR1 is MDHEN and CDR2 is SYDVKM. CDR3 coding DNA: TGTGCCAGCAGTTTCGGGACTTTCCTCCGAGGCTACACCTTC. Translating gives CASSFGTFLRGYTF.

The chain links TRBV29-1 to TRBJ1-1; 7 bases map to TRBD1. The trim removed 4 bases at V and 2 bases at J, leaving 7 bases unmatched. This CDR3 has 14 residues. The germline gives CDR1 SQVTM, CDR2 ANQGSEA. CDR3 protein: CSVARRQGNTEAFF. The CDR3, as DNA: TGCAGCGTTGCTCGTCGACAGGGAAACACTGAAGCTTTCTTT.

V and J are TRBV6-5 and TRBJ2-1; D may correspond to TRBD1 or TRBD2 (6 bases each). Trimming shortened V by 10 bases and J by 7 bases, and 20 bases separated the two germline ends. The V gene's germline CDR1 is MNHEY and CDR2 SVGAGI. The CDR3 extends over 14 amino acids. The CDR3 nucleotides are TGTGCCACCAGAGCGACAGGAGGGAAGAATGAGCAGTTCTTC. Its protein product is CATRATGGKNEQFF.

The CDR3 region has the DNA TGCAGCGTTGCGACGGGATCCACCGGGGAGCTGTTTTTT. It encodes CSVATGSTGELFF. The rearrangement uses TRBV29-1 and TRBJ2-2; D may be TRBD2 (5 bases). The V end lost 4 bases, the J end lost 4 bases, and 10 bases lay between the germline ends. CDR1 SQVTM and CDR2 ANQGSEA come from the germline V gene. The CDR3 has 13 residues.

The chain employs TRBV5-1 and TRBJ2-5; tentative D call: TRBD2 (6 bases). V lost 4 bases and J 0 bases, leaving 7 bases between the germline ends. This CDR3 comprises 13 residues. CDR1 SGHRS and CDR2 YFSETQ come from the germline V gene. The CDR3 DNA sequence: TGCGCCAGCAGCGGCGGGGACCAAGAGACCCAGTACTTC. It yields the protein CASSGGDQETQYF.

V gene TRBV15 combines with J gene TRBJ2-1; maybe TRBD2 (6 bases). Germline lookup yields CDR1 LNHNV and CDR2 YYDKDF (reference sequence). Trimming removed 5 bases from V and 8 bases from J, with 13 bases in between. The CDR3 runs to 13 residues. The CDR3 DNA reads as TGTGCCACCAGCGGAGGAGGGACGGATGAGCAGTTCTTC. Translated, it gives CATSGGGTDEQFF.

The chain joins TRBV4-2 to TRBJ2-7; no clear D. CDR1 and CDR2 (germline): LGHNA, YNFKEQ. The V end lost 4 bases, the J end lost 4 bases, and 14 bases lay between the germline ends. The CDR3 contains 14 residues. The CDR3 nucleotides are TGTGCCAGCAGCCTCCGAACAGACGTGTACGAGCAGTACTTC. As protein: CASSLRTDVYEQYF.

This chain uses TRBV12-3 or TRBV12-4 with TRBJ1-1; D is undetermined. Between the trimmed V and J ends, which lost 5 bases and 3 bases, there was a span of 10 bases. This CDR3 comprises 13 residues. The CDR3 is CASSPQADTEAFF. In nucleotides, the CDR3 is TGTGCCAGCAGTCCCCAGGCGGACACTGAAGCTTTCTTT.